Each of the 32 T cell receptor beta chains below was sequenced from the same sample in a study of blood T cell repertoires in COVID-19. Measured with immunoSEQ multiplex PCR; TCRdb has only the in-frame clones, and not every one. The table shows 130,000 or so clones, with roughly 84% occurring only once. Sample: peripheral blood. The source is a woman aged 60-75 years with acute or convalescent COVID-19.

The J gene is TRBJ2-2, the V gene TRBV6-6, with D perhaps matching TRBD2 (6 bases). This CDR3 comprises 13 residues. With 7 bases removed from V and 13 bases from J, the gap between germline ends came to 19 bases. Germline V gene sequence: CDR1 MNHNY, CDR2 SVGAGI (reference sequence). The CDR3 here is CASTSNGAGRLFF. The CDR3 DNA reads as TGTGCCAGCACATCTAACGGGGCGGGGAGGCTGTTTTTT.

This sequence joins TRBV9 and TRBJ1-3; D uncertain. V lost 0 bases and J lost 0, with 4 bases in between. CDR3 size: 14 residues. The germline gives CDR1 SGDLS, CDR2 YYNGEE. The DNA of the CDR3 is TGTGCCAGCAGCGTAGGGCTCTCTGGAAACACCATATATTTT. Its translation is CASSVGLSGNTIYF.

The CDR3 nucleotides are TGTGCCAGCAGCCGAGGACAGGGATATGGCTACACCTTC. Protein product: CASSRGQGYGYTF. This chain uses TRBV28 with TRBJ1-2, with 8 bases identical to TRBD1. This CDR3 contains 13 residues. Germline trimming cut 6 bases from V and 5 bases from J; bases unmatched to any gene: 5. Looked up from germline, CDR1 is MDHEN and CDR2 is SYDVKM.

The chain couples TRBV11-2 to TRBJ2-5, with 9 bases aligning to TRBD1. Germline CDR1 is SGHAT and CDR2 is FQNNGV. V dropped 4 bases and J dropped 5; count of bases not matched to a gene: 11. CDR3 size: 16 residues. CDR3 region: CASSWTGQGLSETQYF. The CDR3 DNA reads TGTGCCAGCAGCTGGACCGGACAGGGGTTATCCGAGACCCAGTACTTC.

This chain joins TRBV10-3 and TRBJ2-1, with 9 nucleotides matching TRBD1. The germline gives CDR1 ENHRY, CDR2 SYGVKD. This CDR3 is 17 amino acids long. The junction had 12 bases not matched to a gene; V was cut back by 5 bases and J by 4 bases. CDR3 sequence reads: CAISPTTGGGGYNEQFF. The CDR3 nucleotides read TGTGCCATCAGTCCGACCACAGGGGGCGGAGGATACAATGAGCAGTTCTTC.

CDR3 region: CAISLRESATGELFF. Here the CDR3 DNA reads TGTGCCATCAGCCTCAGGGAAAGCGCCACCGGGGAGCTGTTTTTT. The chain has TRBV10-3 and TRBJ2-2; weak D call: TRBD1 (5 bases). Trimming took off 6 bases at V and 4 bases at J, with 15 bases between the two ends. The V gene's germline CDR1 is ENHRY and CDR2 SYGVKD. This CDR3 is built from 15 residues.

This chain connects TRBV18 to TRBJ1-4; no reliable D call. V was pared by 6 bases and J by 6 bases, with 11 bases between. Germline V gene sequence: CDR1 KGHSH, CDR2 LQKENI. The CDR3 consists of 13 residues. The CDR3 region has the DNA TGTGCCAGCTCCGGAGTGGCCGATGAAAAACTGTTTTTT. Its protein product is CASSGVADEKLFF.

The rearrangement joins TRBV2 to TRBJ2-3; 11 nucleotides agree with TRBD2. This CDR3 has 15 residues. Germline V gene data show CDR1 as SNHLY and CDR2 as FYNNEI. V lost 9 bases and J lost 5; bases outside the gene matches: 10. In DNA, the CDR3 is TGTGCCAGTCTTTCGTTTAGCGGGGGGGGAGATACGCAGTATTTT. Its protein product is CASLSFSGGGDTQYF.

The chain is built from TRBV27 and TRBJ2-7, with 7 bases aligning to TRBD2. The junction had 9 bases not matched to a gene; V was cut back by 6 bases and J by 4 bases. Germline-derived CDR1 and CDR2 are MNHEY and SMNVEV (reference sequence). CDR3 length equals 14 residues. The DNA for the CDR3 is TGTGCCAGCAGGATGCTTGGGGGGGAGTACGAGCAGTACTTC. As protein: CASRMLGGEYEQYF.

The chain couples TRBV6-4 to TRBJ2-3; 10 nucleotides match TRBD1. J lost 4 bases, V lost 0 bases, and 1 base had no gene match. The germline V gene encodes CDR1 MRHNA and CDR2 SNTAGT. This CDR3 is 15 amino acids long. CDR3 in amino acids: CASSDSTGGPDTQYF. The CDR3 nucleotides are TGTGCCAGCAGTGACTCGACAGGGGGCCCAGATACGCAGTATTTT.

This clone was observed a single time. The chain links TRBV5-1 to TRBJ1-2; no firm D call. The CDR3 is 16 amino acids. V lost 4 bases and J 0 bases, leaving 16 bases between the germline ends. Germline-derived CDR1 and CDR2 are SGHRS and YFSETQ. This CDR3 is CASSPAPEPANYGYTF. CDR3 DNA sequence: TGCGCCAGCAGCCCTGCCCCCGAACCAGCTAACTATGGCTACACCTTC.

This clone was picked up one time. The genes are TRBV10-3 and TRBJ2-3, with 8 bases aligning to TRBD2. The length of the CDR3 is 14 residues. Germline V gene sequence: CDR1 ENHRY, CDR2 SYGVKD. V lost 5 bases and J lost 4; bases outside the gene matches: 5. The CDR3 reads CAISIGGVPDTQYF. CDR3 coding DNA: TGTGCCATCAGTATCGGGGGGGTCCCAGATACGCAGTATTTT.

J is TRBJ1-3 and V is TRBV10-1; 7 bases align to TRBD1. The V gene's germline CDR1 is WNHNN and CDR2 SYGVQD (reference sequence). The CDR3 runs 14 residues. V lost 3 bases to trimming and J lost 4 bases; unmatched junction nucleotides: 3. The CDR3 DNA follows: TGCGCCAGCAGTGATGACAGGGTCGGAAACACCATATATTTT. It is translated as CASSDDRVGNTIYF.

This clone was observed once. The rearrangement uses TRBV4-2 and TRBJ2-7, with D unclear. Trimming pared 0 bases from V and 3 bases from J, leaving 9 bases between. The CDR3 contains 14 residues. Germline assignment: CDR1 LGHNA and CDR2 YNFKEQ. The CDR3 is CASSQDVGSYEQYF. As DNA, the CDR3 is TGTGCCAGCAGCCAAGACGTGGGCAGCTACGAGCAGTACTTC.

The chain carries TRBV6-2 or TRBV6-3 and TRBJ1-4; 9 positions agree with TRBD1. V was pared by 5 bases and J by 8 bases, with 15 bases of the junction left unmatched. Per germline, CDR1 MNHEY and CDR2 SVGEGT. CDR3 length equals 17 residues. CDR3 sequence reads: CASSLTRPGQGGEKLFF. In nucleotides, the CDR3 is TGTGCCAGCAGTCTGACTCGACCGGGACAGGGCGGGGAAAAACTGTTTTTT.

The CDR3 bases are TGCGCCAGCAGCCAAGAAACGGGTTTGGAGCAGTACTTC. This sequence encodes CASSQETGLEQYF. The rearrangement joins TRBV4-1 to TRBJ2-7; D call uncertain. The ends were cut back, 0 bases at V and 7 bases at J, with 10 bases in the middle. The CDR3 is made up of 13 amino acids. Germline assignment: CDR1 MGHRA and CDR2 YSYEKL.

V usage is TRBV13 and J usage is TRBJ2-3; 13 nucleotides agree with TRBD2. V was clipped by 5 bases and J by 2 bases; unmatched bases: 10. The CDR3 consists of 18 residues. CDR1 and CDR2 from the germline V gene are PRHDT and FYEKMQ (reference sequence). CDR3 nucleotide sequence: TGTGCCAGCAGCGAGCGGACTAGCGGGGGAACCCCCACAGATACGCAGTATTTT. This sequence encodes CASSERTSGGTPTDTQYF.

The chain combines TRBV15 with TRBJ2-5; D is possibly TRBD1 (6 bases). The CDR3 runs 17 residues. Trimming stripped 0 bases from V and 4 bases from J, with 18 bases between. Germline V gene sequence: CDR1 LNHNV, CDR2 YYDKDF (reference sequence). CDR3 sequence reads: CATSRDSGAAGAETQYF. Written as DNA, the CDR3 is TGTGCCACCAGCAGAGATTCTGGTGCGGCAGGGGCAGAGACCCAGTACTTC.

The chain is built from TRBV14 and TRBJ2-4; 12 bases line up with TRBD2. The CDR3 sequence is 16 residues long. Trimming cost V 2 bases and J 6 bases; bases outside gene matches: 5. Germline loops: CDR1 SGHDN, CDR2 FVKESK. CDR3 in DNA: TGTGCCAGCAGCCAATGGACTAGCGGGGAGATAAACATTCAGTACTTC. Translation gives CASSQWTSGEINIQYF.

This chain links TRBV7-2 with TRBJ1-4; D uncertain. Germline CDR1 reads SGHTA; CDR2 reads FQGNSA. CDR3 length: 15 amino acids. Trimming cost V 3 bases and J 8 bases, with 16 bases left between them. In DNA, the CDR3 is TGTGCCAGCAGCTTGGCCCCACGGACTGTGGAAAAACTGTTTTTT. Its translation: CASSLAPRTVEKLFF.

The V gene is TRBV11-3, the J gene TRBJ2-3; D is undetermined. Germline CDR1 reads SGHNT; CDR2 reads YENEEA. CDR3 size: 13 residues. Trimming took 2 bases from V and 1 from J, leaving 4 bases between them. CDR3 in amino acids: CASSLLGTDTQYF. DNA of the CDR3: TGTGCCAGCAGCTTACTCGGCACAGATACGCAGTATTTT. Using reference TRBV11-3 and TRBJ2-3 for the parts outside the CDR3, the full variable domain is EAGVVQSPRYKIIEKKQPVAFWCNPISGHNTLYWYLQNLGQGPELLIRYENEEAVDDSQLPKDRFSAERLKGVDSTLKIQPAELGDSAVYLCASSLLGTDTQYFGPGTRLTVL.

This clone was seen only a few times. The rearrangement joins TRBV7-3 to TRBJ2-3; D may be TRBD1 (5 bases). The germline V gene encodes CDR1 SGHTA and CDR2 FQGTGA. This CDR3 spans 14 amino acids. Trimming cost V 5 bases and J 6 bases, with 15 bases left between them. The CDR3 loop is CASSPQGPLDTQYF. The CDR3 DNA reads as TGTGCCAGCAGCCCCCAGGGCCCCCTGGATACGCAGTATTTT.

The chain uses TRBV7-2 and TRBJ1-5, with 8 nucleotides matching TRBD1. J lost 6 bases, V lost 5 bases, and 6 bases had no gene match. CDR3 length: 14 residues. Germline CDR1 and CDR2: SGHTA and FQGNSA. CDR3 bases: TGTGCCAGCAGCGCACAGGGGGGATTTCAGCCCCAGCATTTT. Its protein product is CASSAQGGFQPQHF.

This sequence joins TRBV14 and TRBJ2-3, with TRBD2 as a possible D gene (7 bases). The V end was cut by 4 bases, the J end by 6 bases, with 14 bases between. Germline V lookup: CDR1 SGHDN, CDR2 FVKESK. The CDR3 is made up of 14 amino acids. DNA for the CDR3: TGTGCCAGCAGCCCGATTACGGGGGGCGATACGCAGTATTTT. Translated, it gives CASSPITGGDTQYF.

The sample holds one count of this clone. The V gene is TRBV6-4, the J gene TRBJ2-3; D uncertain. This CDR3 is built from 13 residues. V shed 2 bases and J shed 2 bases, with 5 bases lying between them. The germline V gene encodes CDR1 MRHNA and CDR2 SNTAGT. The CDR3 reads CASSDANTDTQYF. For the CDR3, the DNA is TGTGCCAGCAGTGACGCTAACACAGATACGCAGTATTTT.

The rearrangement joins TRBV19 to TRBJ2-5, with TRBD2 matching over 13 bases. Germline CDR1 is LNHDA and CDR2 is SQIVND (reference sequence). V lost 3 bases, J lost 5 bases, and 9 bases stayed unmatched. The CDR3 sequence is 17 residues long. For the CDR3, the DNA is TGTGCCAGTAGTATTGGACTAGCGGGGGACTTATGGGAGACCCAGTACTTC. The encoded protein is CASSIGLAGDLWETQYF.

This clone has a count of ten or more. The CDR3 loop is CASSLPGHTYEQYF. The CDR3 DNA reads TGTGCCAGCAGCCTTCCGGGACATACCTACGAGCAGTACTTC. The rearrangement joins TRBV3-1 (or the pseudogene TRBV3-2) to TRBJ2-7; D might be TRBD1 (6 bases). The V end was cut by 4 bases, the J end by 2 bases, with 12 bases between. This CDR3 has 14 amino acids. Germline lookup yields CDR1 LGHDT and CDR2 YNNKEL (reference sequence).

The genes are TRBV2 and TRBJ2-7, with D possibly matching TRBD1 (7 bases). The CDR3 is made up of 14 amino acids. Germline lookup yields CDR1 SNHLY and CDR2 FYNNEI. Between the trimmed V and J ends, which lost 6 bases and 3 bases, there was a span of 15 bases. The CDR3 region has the DNA TGTGCCAGCAGCCAGGAGGGGACAGTCTACGAGCAGTACTTC. Residues: CASSQEGTVYEQYF.

This clone was counted once. The rearrangement joins TRBV28 to TRBJ2-5; 10 bases align to TRBD2. The CDR3 spans 16 residues. The trim removed 6 bases at V and 3 bases at J, leaving 10 bases unmatched. The germline gives CDR1 MDHEN, CDR2 SYDVKM. CDR3 in amino acids: CASSLAGARWEETQYF. The CDR3 DNA reads TGTGCCAGCAGCCTAGCGGGGGCCCGGTGGGAAGAGACCCAGTACTTC.

The chain couples TRBV28 to TRBJ1-2; D remains unclear. CDR3 length: 14 residues. Per the germline V gene, CDR1 is MDHEN and CDR2 is SYDVKM. V lost 4 bases, J lost 0 bases, and 9 bases lay in between. CDR3 nucleotide sequence: TGTGCCAGCAGTTGGGCAGCCGCTAACTATGGCTACACCTTC. It yields the protein CASSWAAANYGYTF.

This clone was observed many times. The CDR3 here is CASSPTGGEAPLHF. In DNA form, the CDR3 reads TGTGCCAGCAGCCCGACAGGGGGAGAGGCACCCCTCCACTTT. The J gene is TRBJ1-6, the V gene TRBV3-1 (or the pseudogene TRBV3-2); 9 bases match TRBD1. V was pared by 4 bases and J by 11 bases, with 6 bases of the junction left unmatched. The CDR3 is made up of 14 amino acids. Germline V CDR1 and CDR2: LGHDT, YNNKEL (reference sequence).

This chain joins TRBV24-1 and TRBJ1-2; D gene ambiguous. The CDR3 length is 12 residues. Germline CDR1 KGHDR, CDR2 SFDVKD. Trimming took off 4 bases at V and 4 bases at J, with 6 bases between the two ends. This CDR3 reads CATSDGVYGYTF. In DNA form, the CDR3 reads TGTGCCACCAGTGACGGTGTCTATGGCTACACCTTC.